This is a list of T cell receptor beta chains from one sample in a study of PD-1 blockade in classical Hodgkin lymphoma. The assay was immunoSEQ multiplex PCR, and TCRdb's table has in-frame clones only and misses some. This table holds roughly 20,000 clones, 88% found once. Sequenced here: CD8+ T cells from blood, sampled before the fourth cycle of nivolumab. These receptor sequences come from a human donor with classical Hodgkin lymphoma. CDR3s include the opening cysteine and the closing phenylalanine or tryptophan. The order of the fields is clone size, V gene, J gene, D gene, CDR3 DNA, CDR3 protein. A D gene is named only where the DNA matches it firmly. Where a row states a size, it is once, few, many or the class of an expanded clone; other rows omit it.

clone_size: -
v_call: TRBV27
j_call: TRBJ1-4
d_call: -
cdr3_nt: TGTGCCAGCAGTTTTGGTGGGGCGGGCGAAAAACTGTTTTTT
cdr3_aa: CASSFGGAGEKLFF

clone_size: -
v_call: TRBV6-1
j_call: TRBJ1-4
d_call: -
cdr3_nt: TGTGCCAGCAGTGAAGCAGGTGACGCGGTAGATGAAAAACTGTTTTTT
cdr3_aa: CASSEAGDAVDEKLFF

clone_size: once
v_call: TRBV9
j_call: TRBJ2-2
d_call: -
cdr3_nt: TGTGCCAGCAGCGTACCCAGCGGAGAAGGGACCGGGGAGCTGTTTTTT
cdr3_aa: CASSVPSGEGTGELFF

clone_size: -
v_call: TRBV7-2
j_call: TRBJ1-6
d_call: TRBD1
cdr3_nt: TGTGCCAGCAGCTTAGTAGGGACAGGGCACGGGGGGATTTCACCCCTCCACTTT
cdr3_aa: CASSLVGTGHGGISPLHF

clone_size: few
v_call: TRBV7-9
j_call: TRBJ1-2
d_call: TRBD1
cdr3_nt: TGTGCCAGCAGCCCCGGGACAGGACCCTATGGCTACACCTTC
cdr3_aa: CASSPGTGPYGYTF

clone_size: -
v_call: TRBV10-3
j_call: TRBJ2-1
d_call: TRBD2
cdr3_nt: TGTGCCATCGGGGCGGGAGGTTCCCCCTCCTACAATGAGCAGTTCTTC
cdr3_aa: CAIGAGGSPSYNEQFF

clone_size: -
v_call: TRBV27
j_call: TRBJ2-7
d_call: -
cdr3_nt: TGTGCCAGCAGTTCATCCTACGAGCAGTACTTC
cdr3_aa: CASSSSYEQYF

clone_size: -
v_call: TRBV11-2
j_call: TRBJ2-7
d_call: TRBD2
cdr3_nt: TGTGCCAGCAGCTTAAGGCCTAGCGGGATTATGGAGCAGTACTTC
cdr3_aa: CASSLRPSGIMEQYF

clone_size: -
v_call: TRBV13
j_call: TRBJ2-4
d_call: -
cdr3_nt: TGTGCCAGCAGCTTAACTGGGACCAAAAACATTCAGTACTTC
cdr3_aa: CASSLTGTKNIQYF

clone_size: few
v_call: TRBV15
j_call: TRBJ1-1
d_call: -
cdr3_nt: TGTGCCACCAGCCGTGGGGACACTGAAGCTTTCTTT
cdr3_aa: CATSRGDTEAFF

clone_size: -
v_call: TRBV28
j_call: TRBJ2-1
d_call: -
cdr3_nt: TGTGCCAGCAGTTACGCCGAGGCCGGTCAGGGTGGGGAGGAGCAGTTCTTC
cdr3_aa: CASSYAEAGQGGEEQFF

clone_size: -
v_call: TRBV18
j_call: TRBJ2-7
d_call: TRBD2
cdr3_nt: TGTGCCAGCTCGTCCGGGACTAGCTACGAGCAGTACTTC
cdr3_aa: CASSSGTSYEQYF

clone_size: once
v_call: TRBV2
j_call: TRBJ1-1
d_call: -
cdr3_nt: TGTGCCAGCAGTGGTCGGGGGGCAGTGAACACTGAAGCTTTCTTT
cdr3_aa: CASSGRGAVNTEAFF

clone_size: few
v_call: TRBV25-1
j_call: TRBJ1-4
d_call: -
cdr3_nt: TGTGCCAGCAGTGAACGGGCTGGCGAAAAACTGTTTTTT
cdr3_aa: CASSERAGEKLFF

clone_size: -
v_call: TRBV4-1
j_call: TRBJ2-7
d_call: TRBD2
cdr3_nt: TGCGCCAGCAGCATCGGACTAGCGGGCGGCAGCTCCTACGAGCAGTACTTC
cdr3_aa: CASSIGLAGGSSYEQYF

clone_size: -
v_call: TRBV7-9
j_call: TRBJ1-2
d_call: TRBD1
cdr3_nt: TGTGCCAGCAGCTTAGGGAGGGGGCTTAACTATGGCTACACCTTC
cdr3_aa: CASSLGRGLNYGYTF

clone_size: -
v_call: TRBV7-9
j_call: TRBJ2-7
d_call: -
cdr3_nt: TGTGCCAGCAGCTTACCCCTGGGTGACGAGCAGTACTTC
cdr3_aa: CASSLPLGDEQYF

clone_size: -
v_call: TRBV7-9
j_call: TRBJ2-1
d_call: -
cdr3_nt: TGTGCCAGCAGCTATCCGGGACACGCAGGGTCTGAGCAGTTCTTC
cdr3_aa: CASSYPGHAGSEQFF

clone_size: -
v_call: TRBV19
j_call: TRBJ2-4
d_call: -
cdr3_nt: TGTGCCAGTACGGCGCAGGAAAACATTCAGTACTTC
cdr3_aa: CASTAQENIQYF

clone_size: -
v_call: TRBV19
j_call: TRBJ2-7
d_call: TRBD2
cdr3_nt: TGTGCCAGTAGTATAAAAGCGGGACGGTATGAGTCGAGCTCCTACGAGCAGTACTTC
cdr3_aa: CASSIKAGRYESSSYEQYF

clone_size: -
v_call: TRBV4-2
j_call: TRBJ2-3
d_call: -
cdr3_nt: TGTGCCAGCAGCCAAGCCCCAAGTCCAGATACGCAGTATTTT
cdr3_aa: CASSQAPSPDTQYF

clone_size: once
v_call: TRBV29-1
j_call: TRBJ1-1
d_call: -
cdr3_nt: TGCAGCGTTGGCCTGGTGGCACCTACAGCGAACACTGAAGCTTTCTTT
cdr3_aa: CSVGLVAPTANTEAFF

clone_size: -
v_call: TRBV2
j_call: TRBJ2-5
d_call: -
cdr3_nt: TGTGCCAGCAGTTGGAATCGAGGGGGGGAGACCCAGTACTTC
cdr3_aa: CASSWNRGGETQYF

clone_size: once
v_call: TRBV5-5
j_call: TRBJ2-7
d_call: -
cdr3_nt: TGTGCCAGCAGCTTCGGGTCCACCTACGAGCAGTACTTC
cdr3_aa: CASSFGSTYEQYF

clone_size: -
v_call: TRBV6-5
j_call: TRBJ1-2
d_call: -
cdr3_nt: TGTGCCAGCAGTCCAGACAGGAAAGAGGTCTATGGCTACACCTTC
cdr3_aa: CASSPDRKEVYGYTF